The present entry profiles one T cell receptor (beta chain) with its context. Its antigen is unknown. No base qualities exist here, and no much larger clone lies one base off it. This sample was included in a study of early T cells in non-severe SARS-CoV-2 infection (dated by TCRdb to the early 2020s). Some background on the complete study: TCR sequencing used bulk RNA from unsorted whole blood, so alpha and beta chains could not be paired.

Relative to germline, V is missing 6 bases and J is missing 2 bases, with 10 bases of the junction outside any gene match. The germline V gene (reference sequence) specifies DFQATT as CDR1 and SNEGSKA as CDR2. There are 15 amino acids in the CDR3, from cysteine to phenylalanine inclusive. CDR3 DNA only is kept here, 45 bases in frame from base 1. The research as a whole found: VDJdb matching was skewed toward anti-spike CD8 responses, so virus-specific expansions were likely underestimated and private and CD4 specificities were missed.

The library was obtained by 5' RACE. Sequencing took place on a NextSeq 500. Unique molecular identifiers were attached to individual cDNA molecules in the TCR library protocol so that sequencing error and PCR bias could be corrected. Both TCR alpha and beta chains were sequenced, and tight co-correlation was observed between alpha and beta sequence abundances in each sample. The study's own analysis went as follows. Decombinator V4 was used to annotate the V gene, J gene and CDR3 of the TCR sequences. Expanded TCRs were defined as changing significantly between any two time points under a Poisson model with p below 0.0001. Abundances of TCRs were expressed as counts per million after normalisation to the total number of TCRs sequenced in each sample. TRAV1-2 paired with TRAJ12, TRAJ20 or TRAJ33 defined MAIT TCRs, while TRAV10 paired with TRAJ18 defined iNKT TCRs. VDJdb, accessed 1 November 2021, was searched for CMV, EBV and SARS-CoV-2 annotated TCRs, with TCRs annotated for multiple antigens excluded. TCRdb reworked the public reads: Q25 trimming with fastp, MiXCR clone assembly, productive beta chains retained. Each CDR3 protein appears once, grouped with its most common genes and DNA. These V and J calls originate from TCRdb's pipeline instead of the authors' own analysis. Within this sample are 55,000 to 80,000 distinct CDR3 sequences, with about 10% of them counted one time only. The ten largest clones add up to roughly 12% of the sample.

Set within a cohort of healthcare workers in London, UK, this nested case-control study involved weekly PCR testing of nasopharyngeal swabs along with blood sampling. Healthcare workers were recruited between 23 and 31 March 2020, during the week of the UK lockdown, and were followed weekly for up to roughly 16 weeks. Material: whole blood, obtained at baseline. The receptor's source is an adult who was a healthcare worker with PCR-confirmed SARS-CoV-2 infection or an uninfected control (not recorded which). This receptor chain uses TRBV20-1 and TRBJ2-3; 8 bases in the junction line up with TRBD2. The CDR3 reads CSAAPASGYTDTQYF. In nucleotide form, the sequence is TGCAGTGCCGCCCCGGCTAGCGGGTACACAGATACGCAGTATTTT.